The 16 T cell receptor beta chains listed next were all sequenced from one sample in a study of radiotherapy plus CTLA-4 blockade in lung cancer. The method was immunoSEQ multiplex PCR; TCRdb's version includes in-frame clones alone and lacks a portion of them. The sample contains tens of thousands of clones, around 82% of which appear only once. The sequencing used peripheral blood, collected from a patient treated with radiotherapy plus ipilimumab. These receptors were collected from a human donor with non-small cell lung cancer who had a complete response to radiotherapy plus ipilimumab.

V gene TRBV11-2 combines with J gene TRBJ1-4, with unresolved D. V shed 2 bases and J shed 3 bases, with 10 bases lying between them. The CDR3 covers 15 residues. The V gene's germline CDR1 is SGHAT and CDR2 FQNNGV. The CDR3 loop is CASSLMNGPNEKLFF. In nucleotides, the CDR3 is TGTGCCAGCAGCTTAATGAACGGTCCTAATGAAAAACTGTTTTTT.

The chain combines TRBV27 with TRBJ1-2, with D perhaps matching TRBD1 (5 bases). Germline V gene lookup returns CDR1 MNHEY and CDR2 SMNVEV (reference sequence). The ends were cut back, 8 bases at V and 2 bases at J, with 12 bases in the middle. The CDR3 loop spans 13 amino acids. CDR3 bases: TGTGCCAGCTCGATCACAGGCAACTATGGCTACACCTTC. Translating gives CASSITGNYGYTF.

This clone showed up just a few times. The chain links TRBV7-9 to TRBJ2-1; D is undetermined. Germline CDR1 is SEHNR and CDR2 is FQNEAQ (reference sequence). The ends were cut back, 1 base at V and 0 bases at J, with 7 bases in the middle. The CDR3 extends over 15 amino acids. CDR3 sequence reads: CASSLEPSSYNEQFF. The CDR3 DNA is TGTGCCAGCAGCTTAGAACCGAGCTCCTACAATGAGCAGTTCTTC.

The chain recombines TRBV7-2 with TRBJ1-5, with 8 bases fitting TRBD1. V lost 6 bases to trimming and J lost 1 base; unmatched junction nucleotides: 5. The CDR3 is 15 residues long. Germline V gives CDR1 SGHTA, CDR2 FQGNSA. CDR3 amino acids: CASRPPGGSNQPQHF. The CDR3 nucleotides read TGTGCCAGCAGACCACCAGGGGGCAGCAATCAGCCCCAGCATTTT.

The chain uses TRBV13 and TRBJ2-3; no reliable D call. Trimming removed 5 bases at V and 2 bases at J, with 14 bases between. The CDR3 has 15 amino acids. Germline V gene lookup returns CDR1 PRHDT and CDR2 FYEKMQ (reference sequence). CDR3 DNA sequence: TGTGCCAGCAGCGAAACTACCTCCTTCACAGATACGCAGTATTTT. Encoded protein: CASSETTSFTDTQYF.

The rearrangement joins TRBV7-9 to TRBJ2-2; tentatively, D is TRBD2 (5 bases). The CDR3 covers 15 residues. Trimming removed 1 base at V and 3 bases at J, with 9 bases between. Germline loops: CDR1 SEHNR, CDR2 FQNEAQ (reference sequence). This chain's CDR3 is CASSLGGQDTGELFF. CDR3 nucleotides: TGTGCCAGCAGCTTAGGAGGGCAGGACACCGGGGAGCTGTTTTTT.

V and J are TRBV11-2 and TRBJ1-1; D gene uncertain. This CDR3 spans 15 amino acids. The V end was cut by 1 base, the J end by 0 bases, with 9 bases between. CDR1 SGHAT and CDR2 FQNNGV come from the germline V gene. The CDR3 sequence is CASSLGGSMNTEAFF. As DNA, the CDR3 is TGTGCCAGCAGCTTAGGAGGCAGCATGAACACTGAAGCTTTCTTT. The whole variable domain, remainder taken from reference TRBV11-2 and TRBJ1-1, is EAGVAQSPRYKIIEKRQSVAFWCNPISGHATLYWYQQILGQGPKLLIQFQNNGVVDDSQLPKDRFSAERLKGVDSTLKIQPAKLEDSAVYLCASSLGGSMNTEAFFGQGTRLTVV.

This clone has only one observation. CDR3 residues: CASSTTGVGTEAFF. The CDR3 DNA reads TGCGCCAGCAGTACAACAGGGGTAGGCACTGAAGCTTTCTTT. This chain uses TRBV5-1 with TRBJ1-1; TRBD1 matches 7 bases. V dropped 5 bases and J dropped 4; count of bases not matched to a gene: 8. Germline CDR1 SGHRS, CDR2 YFSETQ. This CDR3 spans 14 amino acids.

The V call is TRBV7-2, the J call TRBJ1-5; no clear D gene. The CDR3 totals 14 residues. Trimming cost V 5 bases and J 2 bases, with 10 bases left between them. In germline, CDR1 is SGHTA, CDR2 FQGNSA. In DNA form, the CDR3 reads TGTGCCAGCAGCCCCAGAGAGCGCAATCAGCCCCAGCATTTT. It specifies CASSPRERNQPQHF. Drawing the rest from reference TRBV7-2 and TRBJ1-5, the complete variable domain is GAGVSQSPSNKVTEKGKDVELRCDPISGHTALYWYRQSLGQGLEFLIYFQGNSAPDKSGLPSDRFSAERTGGSVSTLTIQRTQQEDSAVYLCASSPRERNQPQHFGDGTRLSIL.

In this sample, this clone turned up a few times. The gene calls are TRBV4-1 and TRBJ1-4; the match to TRBD1 covers 7 bases. CDR1 and CDR2 (germline): MGHRA, YSYEKL. There are 18 residues in the CDR3. V gave up 1 base and J gave up 4 bases; unmatched junction bases: 12. The CDR3 DNA is TGCGCCAGCAGCCAAGGTCGTGACAGGGTGCCTAATAATGAAAAACTGTTTTTT. Its protein product is CASSQGRDRVPNNEKLFF.

This clone turned up a few times. The J gene is TRBJ1-1, the V gene TRBV19, with D tentatively TRBD1 (6 bases). The V and J ends lost 0 bases and 1 base respectively, with 9 bases between them. Germline CDR1 LNHDA, CDR2 SQIVND (reference sequence). The CDR3 is made up of 15 amino acids. Here the CDR3 DNA reads TGTGCCAGTAGTATAGAGGGGGCAGGGAACACTGAAGCTTTCTTT. It specifies CASSIEGAGNTEAFF.

The V gene is TRBV9, the J gene TRBJ1-1; maybe TRBD1 (5 bases). Germline-derived CDR1 and CDR2 are SGDLS and YYNGEE. The length of the CDR3 is 16 residues. V lost 0 bases, J lost 3 bases, and 15 bases lay in between. CDR3 DNA sequence: TGTGCCAGCAGCGTAGCCGCAGACCTCAGGGACACTGAAGCTTTCTTT. Protein product: CASSVAADLRDTEAFF.

The gene calls are TRBV30 and TRBJ1-1, with D perhaps TRBD1 (6 bases). Germline V gives CDR1 GTSNPN, CDR2 SVGIG (reference sequence). V was pared by 4 bases and J by 0 bases, with 18 bases between. The CDR3 runs to 16 residues. The CDR3 DNA follows: TGTGCCTGGATCCCCGGCCTCCACAGGGTGAACACTGAAGCTTTCTTT. Amino acid sequence: CAWIPGLHRVNTEAFF. The full variable domain, with the rest looked up from reference TRBV30 and TRBJ1-1, is SQTIHQWPATLVQPVGSPLSLECTVEGTSNPNLYWYRQAAGRGLQLLFYSVGIGQISSEVPQNLSASRPQDRQFILSSKKLLLSDSGFYLCAWIPGLHRVNTEAFFGQGTRLTVV.

CDR3 DNA: TGCGCCAGCAGCCAAGATCCCCAGAGTTACGAGCAGTACTTC. It specifies CASSQDPQSYEQYF. The rearrangement links TRBV4-3 to TRBJ2-7; D not resolved. Trimming removed 0 bases at V and 4 bases at J, with 10 bases between. The CDR3 has 14 amino acids. Germline V gene lookup returns CDR1 LGHNA and CDR2 YSLEER.

The CDR3 reads CASSFHGTLNNEQFF. Here the CDR3 DNA reads TGTGCCAGCAGTTTCCACGGGACACTAAACAATGAGCAGTTCTTC. The chain couples TRBV27 to TRBJ2-1; D possibly corresponds to TRBD1 (6 bases). V lost 3 bases, J lost 5 bases, and 14 bases lay in between. CDR1 MNHEY and CDR2 SMNVEV come from the germline V gene (reference sequence). The CDR3 is 15 residues long.

The chain joins TRBV29-1 to TRBJ1-2; D might be TRBD1 (5 bases). Germline V gene sequence: CDR1 SQVTM, CDR2 ANQGSEA. CDR3 length equals 14 residues. With 6 bases removed from V and 11 bases from J, the gap between germline ends came to 25 bases. The CDR3 region has the DNA TGCAGCGTCGTTACCGCCGGGACCGGCCTTCCATACACCTTC. The encoded protein is CSVVTAGTGLPYTF.